The rows below give T cell receptor beta chains drawn from one sample of a study of T cells in Graves' hyperthyroidism and ophthalmopathy. Each CDR3 protein is one row after TCRdb ran MiXCR on the multiplex PCR reads. Here the sample spans approximately 690,000 distinct CDR3 sequences, less than 25% being singletons. The specimen sequenced was blood. These receptors were taken from a man aged 30 to 45 with Graves' ophthalmopathy. CDR3s include the opening cysteine and the closing phenylalanine or tryptophan. D genes are given only for firm matches. A row's size may be missing; if present it is once, few, many or a size class.

TRBJ2-3,-,TRBV7-9,few,CASETGEVDTQYF,TGTGCCAGCGAGACGGGAGAGGTAGATACGCAGTATTTT
TRBJ1-2,-,TRBV9,few,CASSVAVGQVENGYTF,TGTGCCAGCAGCGTAGCCGTGGGGCAGGTGGAGAATGGCTACACCTTC
TRBJ1-6,TRBD1,TRBV11-1,-,CASSLQGARNSPLHF,TGTGCCAGCAGCCTACAGGGGGCTCGGAATTCACCCCTCCACTTT
TRBJ2-7,TRBD2,TRBV28,few,CASRGGTSSYEQYF,TGTGCCAGCAGGGGGGGGACTAGCTCCTACGAGCAGTACTTC
TRBJ2-4,TRBD2,TRBV7-9,-,CASSLVGTSGSQAKNIQYF,TGTGCCAGCAGCTTAGTCGGGACTAGCGGGAGTCAGGCCAAAAACATTCAGTACTTC
TRBJ1-1,-,TRBV7-9,-,CASSLGFVGFGDTEAFF,TGTGCCAGCAGCTTAGGGTTTGTGGGGTTTGGAGACACTGAAGCTTTCTTT
TRBJ1-2,-,TRBV12-3/TRBV12-4,-,CASSLRLLYGYTF,TGTGCCAGCAGTTTAAGGCTGCTCTATGGCTACACCTTC
TRBJ2-7,TRBD1,TRBV20-1,many,CSAPGQAYYEQYF,TGCAGTGCCCCGGGACAGGCGTATTACGAGCAGTACTTC
TRBJ1-1,-,TRBV9,-,CASSASGLMNTEAFF,TGTGCCAGCAGCGCTTCTGGGCTCATGAACACTGAAGCTTTCTTT
TRBJ2-7,-,TRBV28,many,CASSFPGSYEQYF,TGCGCCAGCAGCTTTCCGGGGAGCTACGAGCAGTACTTC
TRBJ1-5,-,TRBV3-1,many,CASSHRTAHSNQPQHF,TGTGCCAGCAGCCACAGGACAGCGCATAGCAATCAGCCCCAGCATTTT
TRBJ1-2,TRBD1,TRBV27,many,CASSPGTGGSLYGYTF,TGTGCCAGCAGTCCAGGGACAGGGGGATCCCTATATGGCTACACCTTC
TRBJ2-1,-,TRBV9,-,CASSSRTLQGEQFF,TGTGCCAGCAGCTCCCGGACATTGCAGGGAGAGCAGTTCTTC
TRBJ2-3,-,TRBV18,-,CASSPFGTDTQYF,TGTGCCAGCTCACCGTTCGGCACAGATACGCAGTATTTT
TRBJ2-1,-,TRBV15,few,CATSRDLGGREQFF,TGTGCCACCAGCAGAGATCTTGGGGGGAGGGAGCAGTTCTTC
TRBJ2-1,TRBD2,TRBV7-9,few,CASSAGLAGDYEQFF,TGTGCCAGCAGCGCGGGACTAGCGGGAGACTATGAGCAGTTCTTC
TRBJ2-5,TRBD2,TRBV13,-,CASSLGAGTSTQGKYF,TGTGCCAGCAGCTTAGGGGCCGGGACTAGCACTCAAGGGAAGTACTTC
TRBJ2-3,TRBD2,TRBV6-1,many,CASSRTSGRAGDTQYF,TGTGCCAGCAGTAGGACTAGCGGGAGGGCCGGGGATACGCAGTATTTT
TRBJ2-7,TRBD1,TRBV10-1,-,CASSYEGTGGEQYF,TGCGCCAGCAGTTATGAGGGGACAGGCGGCGAGCAGTACTTC
TRBJ1-5,TRBD1,TRBV7-2,-,CASSSGTGLQPQHF,TGTGCCAGCAGCTCCGGGACAGGGCTTCAGCCCCAGCATTTT
TRBJ1-1,TRBD1,TRBV28,few,CASSLTGQNTEAFF,TGTGCCAGCAGCTTGACAGGGCAGAACACTGAAGCTTTCTTT
TRBJ2-4,TRBD1,TRBV28,-,CASSSRGRSKNIQYF,TGTGCCAGCAGTTCCAGGGGGCGATCCAAAAACATTCAGTACTTC
TRBJ2-5,-,TRBV14,-,CASSQERTERETQYF,TGTGCCAGCAGCCAAGAGAGGACAGAGAGAGAGACCCAGTACTTC